This TCR beta chain is from a study of blood T cell repertoires in COVID-19. On the study more broadly: The origin of the acute and convalescent COVID-19 samples was the United States, Italy and Spain. The cDNA or gDNA used as material had been derived from T cells, B-cell-depleted T cells, or PBMCs.

In the authors' workflow: Using reference gene primer amplification, nucleated cell counts were estimated. Using immunoSEQ multiplex PCR, the repertoire was profiled, and TCRdb retains in-frame clones only, with some absent. That table gives V, J and clone size, and the DNA gave D and trimming. The sample holds roughly 150,000 clones; approximately 91% are singletons and the top ten take almost 5%. Germline CDR1 and CDR2: LNHDA and SQIVND (reference sequence). The CDR3 has 13 amino acids. The V and J ends lost 3 bases and 7 bases respectively, with 10 bases between them. Seattle researchers signed up patients amid active infection and tracked them longitudinally.

The sequenced material came from peripheral blood. This TCR was recovered from a man aged 18 to 29 with COVID-19, enrolled during active disease. This chain uses TRBV19 with TRBJ2-1, with a weak D call TRBD1 (5 bases). DNA of the CDR3: TGTGCCAGTAGTATCTCCAGGGTGAATGAGCAGTTCTTC. Translation gives CASSISRVNEQFF.